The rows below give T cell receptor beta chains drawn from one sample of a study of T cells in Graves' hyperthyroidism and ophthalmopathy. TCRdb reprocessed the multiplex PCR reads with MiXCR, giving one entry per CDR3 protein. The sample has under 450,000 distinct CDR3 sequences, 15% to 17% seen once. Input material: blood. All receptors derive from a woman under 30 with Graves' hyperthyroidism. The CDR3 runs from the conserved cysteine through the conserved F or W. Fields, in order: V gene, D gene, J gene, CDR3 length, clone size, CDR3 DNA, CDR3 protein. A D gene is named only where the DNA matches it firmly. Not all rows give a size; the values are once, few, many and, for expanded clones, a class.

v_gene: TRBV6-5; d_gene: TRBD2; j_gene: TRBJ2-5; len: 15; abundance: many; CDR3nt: TGTGCCAGCAGTTACTCCGGGGGAGGGAAAGAGACCCAGTACTTC; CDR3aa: CASSYSGGGKETQYF
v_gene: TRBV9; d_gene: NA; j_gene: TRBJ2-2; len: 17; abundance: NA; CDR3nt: TGTGCCAGCAGCGTAGGGTCCGCAGGGTCGCACACCGGGGAGCTGTTTTTT; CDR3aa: CASSVGSAGSHTGELFF
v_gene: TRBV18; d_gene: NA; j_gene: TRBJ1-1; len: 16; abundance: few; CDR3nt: TGTGCCAGCTCACCACGCAGAACAAGCGTAAACACTGAAGCTTTCTTT; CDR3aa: CASSPRRTSVNTEAFF
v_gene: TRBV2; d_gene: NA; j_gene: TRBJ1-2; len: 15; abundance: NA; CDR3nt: TGTGCCAGCATCCCGACAGGCCCCTTTAACTATGGCTACACCTTC; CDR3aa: CASIPTGPFNYGYTF
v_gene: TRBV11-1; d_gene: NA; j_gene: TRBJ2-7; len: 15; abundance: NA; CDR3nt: TGTGCCAGCAGTTACGGGCCGAGGGGGGCCTACGAGCAGTACTTC; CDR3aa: CASSYGPRGAYEQYF
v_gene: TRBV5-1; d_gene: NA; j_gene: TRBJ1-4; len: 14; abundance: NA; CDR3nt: TGCGCCAGCAGCTTGGGGGGGGTACAAGAAAAACTGTTTTTT; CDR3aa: CASSLGGVQEKLFF
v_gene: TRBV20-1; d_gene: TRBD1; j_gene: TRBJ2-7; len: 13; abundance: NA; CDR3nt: TGCAGTGCTAGAAGGGACAGGGATTACGAGCAGTACTTC; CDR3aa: CSARRDRDYEQYF
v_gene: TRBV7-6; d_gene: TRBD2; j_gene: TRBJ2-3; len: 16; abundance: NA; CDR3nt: TGTGCCAGCAGGGGAGCCGGGACTAGTAAAGCAGATACGCAGTATTTT; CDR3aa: CASRGAGTSKADTQYF
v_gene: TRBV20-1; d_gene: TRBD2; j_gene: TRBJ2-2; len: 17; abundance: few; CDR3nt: TGCAGTGCTAGACCTCTAGCGGGAGGTTTGCGCACCGGGGAGCTGTTTTTT; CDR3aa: CSARPLAGGLRTGELFF
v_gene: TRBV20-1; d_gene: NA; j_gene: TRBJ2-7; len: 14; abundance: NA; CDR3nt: TGCAGTGCTAGAGATCCCAGCCTTAAGGACGAGCAGTACTTC; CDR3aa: CSARDPSLKDEQYF
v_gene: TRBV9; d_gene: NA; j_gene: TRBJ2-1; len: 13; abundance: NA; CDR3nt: TGTGCCAGCAGCGTAGGGATCATGAATGAGCAGTTCTTC; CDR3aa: CASSVGIMNEQFF
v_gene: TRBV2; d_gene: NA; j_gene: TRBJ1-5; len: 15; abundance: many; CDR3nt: TGTGCCAGCAGCCGGGGCCCGAGAGAGGGTCAGCCCCAGCATTTT; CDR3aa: CASSRGPREGQPQHF
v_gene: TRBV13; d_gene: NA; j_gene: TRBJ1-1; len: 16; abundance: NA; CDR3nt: TGTGCCACCAGCAGAGGCCTAACAGGGTTTCTCATAGAAGCTTTCTTT; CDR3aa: CATSRGLTGFLIEAFF
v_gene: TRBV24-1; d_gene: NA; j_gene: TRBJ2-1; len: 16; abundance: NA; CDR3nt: TGTGCCACCAGTGATACCCGTCCAGGGCACTACAATGAGCAGTTCTTC; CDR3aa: CATSDTRPGHYNEQFF
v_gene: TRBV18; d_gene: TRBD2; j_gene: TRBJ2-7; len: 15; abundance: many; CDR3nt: TGTGCCAGCTCACAGGACAGCGGGAGGGCATTTGAGCAGTACTTC; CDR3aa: CASSQDSGRAFEQYF
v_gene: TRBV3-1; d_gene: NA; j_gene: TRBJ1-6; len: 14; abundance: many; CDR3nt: TGTGCCAGCAGCCAAGAAACAGTGACGTCACCCCTCCACTTT; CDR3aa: CASSQETVTSPLHF
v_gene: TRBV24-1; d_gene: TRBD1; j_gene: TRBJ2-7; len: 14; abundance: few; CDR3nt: TGTGCCACCCTTGGGGGACAGGGGATTGGAGAGCAGTACTTC; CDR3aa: CATLGGQGIGEQYF